This T cell receptor (beta chain) emerged from a study of cytomegalovirus exposure and HLA in healthy donors. The study ran its PCR with 60 Vbeta and 13 Jbeta primers. Assay: immunoSEQ multiplex PCR; the TCRdb copy retains only in-frame clones and omits some. This table holds 200,000 to 250,000 clones, 60% to 80% found once. All donors participated as healthy donors of bone marrow. Overall study findings and caveats: About 87% or about 30% of the time was how often most TCR beta V segments were productive, according to an earlier analysis. A later examination showed that TCR association rates differed by HLA locus, with DRB1 most and HLA-C fewest.

On this clone itself: As yet, its antigen is unknown.

This TCR derives from a male donor in good health and CMV-seronegative. Sequencing was carried out using PBMCs.

This CDR3 reads CASRGQGSGNTIYF. Written as DNA, the CDR3 is TGCGCCAGCAGGGGACAGGGCTCAGGAAACACCATATATTTT. The chain combines TRBV10-2 with TRBJ1-3, with 9 bases fitting TRBD1. Trimming at V came to 6 bases and at J to 4 bases, leaving 4 bases not matched to a gene. The CDR3 consists of 14 residues. Germline V CDR1 and CDR2: WSHSY, SAAADI.